This T cell receptor beta chain was sequenced for a study of vaccination effects on CD4 cells after COVID-19. Study-wide background: Post-vaccine specimens were collected at a median of 72 days following the second dose.

This clone was observed a handful of times. The antigen is unknown. Assay used: immunoSEQ multiplex PCR; TCRdb lists only in-frame clones, some missing. The table lists 17,000 or so clones, over 65% of them singletons, with 15% to 25% in the top ten. Antigen-specific CD4+ T cells expanded by the ViraFEST assay with viral peptide pools were then sequenced. At the end of less than 12 days of culture, CD4+ T cells were isolated. This person caught SARS-CoV-2 sometime from March to December 2020, and PCR testing confirmed the infection. Participants were vaccinated with two doses of either the BNT162b2 or mRNA-1273 vaccine. Material: CD4+ T cells from PBMCs cultured with SARS-CoV-2 spike peptides, obtained after COVID-19 vaccination. The receptor was isolated from a human donor who had a prior SARS-CoV-2 infection.

The DNA for the CDR3 is TGTGCCAGCAGCCCCAGGGGCAACTATGGCTACACCTTC. Translating it yields CASSPRGNYGYTF. The V gene is TRBV7-3, the J gene TRBJ1-2; the D gene is possibly TRBD1 (6 bases). The V and J ends lost 5 bases and 2 bases respectively, with 9 bases between them. CDR1 is SGHTA, CDR2 FQGTGA, per germline. CDR3 length: 13 amino acids. The variable domain in full, completed from reference TRBV7-3 and TRBJ1-2, reads GAGVSQTPSNKVTEKGKYVELRCDPISGHTALYWYRQSLGQGPEFLIYFQGTGAADDSGLPNDRFFAVRPEGSVSTLKIQRTERGDSAVYLCASSPRGNYGYTFGSGTRLTVV.